This T cell receptor (beta chain) was documented in a study of prognosis after radiotherapy for stage I lung cancer. This clonotype was seen repeatedly, ten times or more. Starting from genomic DNA, TCR beta CDR3 was amplified through two-round multiplex PCR. Each TRBV and TRBJ gene had its own primer in the first PCR round. MiXCR, applied by TCRdb to the multiplex PCR reads, yields one record per CDR3 protein. Among nearly 35,000 distinct CDR3 sequences listed, more than 30% were seen once. The V end was cut by 7 bases, the J end by 7 bases, with 13 bases between. This CDR3 is built from 13 residues.

This clonotype originated in a donor aged 50 or older with non-small cell lung cancer. The chain joins TRBV12-3 or TRBV12-4 to TRBJ1-4; D gene uncertain. Material: PBMCs, obtained before or after stereotactic body radiation therapy (not recorded which). The CDR3 sequence: CASTREEGEKLFF. The DNA of the CDR3 is TGTGCCAGCACCCGGGAGGAGGGTGAAAAACTGTTTTTT.